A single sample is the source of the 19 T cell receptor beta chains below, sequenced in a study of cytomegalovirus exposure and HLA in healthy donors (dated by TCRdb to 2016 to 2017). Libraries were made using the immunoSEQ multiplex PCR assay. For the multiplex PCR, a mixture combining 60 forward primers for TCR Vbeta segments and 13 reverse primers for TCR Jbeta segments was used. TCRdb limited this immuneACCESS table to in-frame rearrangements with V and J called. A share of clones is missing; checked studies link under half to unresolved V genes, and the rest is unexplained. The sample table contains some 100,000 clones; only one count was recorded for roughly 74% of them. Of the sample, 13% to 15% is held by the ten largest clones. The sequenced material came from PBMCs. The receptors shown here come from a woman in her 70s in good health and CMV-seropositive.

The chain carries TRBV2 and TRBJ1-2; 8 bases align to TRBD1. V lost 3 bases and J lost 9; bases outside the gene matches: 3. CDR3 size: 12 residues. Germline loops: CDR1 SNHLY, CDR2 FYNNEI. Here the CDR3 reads CASSDDRGRYTF. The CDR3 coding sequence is TGTGCCAGCAGTGACGACAGGGGTCGCTACACCTTC.

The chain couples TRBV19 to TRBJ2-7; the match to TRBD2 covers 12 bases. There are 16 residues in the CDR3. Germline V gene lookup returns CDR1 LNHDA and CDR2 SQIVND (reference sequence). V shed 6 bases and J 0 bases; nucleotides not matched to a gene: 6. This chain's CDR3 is CASRHLLAGGSYEQYF. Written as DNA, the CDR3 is TGTGCCAGTAGGCACCTACTAGCGGGAGGCTCCTACGAGCAGTACTTC.

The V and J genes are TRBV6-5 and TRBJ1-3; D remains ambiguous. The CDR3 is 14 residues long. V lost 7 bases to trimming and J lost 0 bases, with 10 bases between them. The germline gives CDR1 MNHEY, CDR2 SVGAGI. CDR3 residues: CASTPVASGNTIYF. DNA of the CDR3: TGTGCCAGCACTCCAGTTGCCTCTGGAAACACCATATATTTT.

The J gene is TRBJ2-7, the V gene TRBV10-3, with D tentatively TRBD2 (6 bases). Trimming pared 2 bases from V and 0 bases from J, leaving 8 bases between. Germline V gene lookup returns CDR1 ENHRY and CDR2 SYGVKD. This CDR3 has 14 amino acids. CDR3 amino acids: CAISEIAVSYEQYF. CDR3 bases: TGTGCCATCAGTGAGATAGCGGTCTCCTACGAGCAGTACTTC.

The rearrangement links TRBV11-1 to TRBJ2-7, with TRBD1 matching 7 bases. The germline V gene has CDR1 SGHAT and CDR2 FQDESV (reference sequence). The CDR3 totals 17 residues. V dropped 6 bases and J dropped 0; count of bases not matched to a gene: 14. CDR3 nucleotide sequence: TGTGCCAGCAGGGACGGGGACAGACTCTCAAGCTCCTACGAGCAGTACTTC. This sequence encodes CASRDGDRLSSSYEQYF.

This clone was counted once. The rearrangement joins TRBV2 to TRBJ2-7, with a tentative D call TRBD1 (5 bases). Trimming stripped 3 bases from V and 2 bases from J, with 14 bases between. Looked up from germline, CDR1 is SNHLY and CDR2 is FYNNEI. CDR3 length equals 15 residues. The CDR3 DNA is TGTGCCAGCAGTGACCCCTGGACGGACACCTACGAGCAGTACTTC. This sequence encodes CASSDPWTDTYEQYF.

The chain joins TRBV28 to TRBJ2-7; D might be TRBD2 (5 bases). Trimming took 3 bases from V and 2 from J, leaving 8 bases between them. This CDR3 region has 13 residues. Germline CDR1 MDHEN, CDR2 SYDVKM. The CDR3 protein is CASSFGGTYEQYF. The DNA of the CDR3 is TGTGCCAGCAGTTTCGGAGGAACCTACGAGCAGTACTTC.

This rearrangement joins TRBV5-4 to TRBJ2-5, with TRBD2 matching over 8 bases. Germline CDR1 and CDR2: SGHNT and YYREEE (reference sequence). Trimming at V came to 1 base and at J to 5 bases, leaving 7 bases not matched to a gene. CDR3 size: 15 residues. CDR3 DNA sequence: TGTGCCAGCAGCTTGACCGGGGGGGGCGGGGAGACCCAGTACTTC. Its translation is CASSLTGGGGETQYF.

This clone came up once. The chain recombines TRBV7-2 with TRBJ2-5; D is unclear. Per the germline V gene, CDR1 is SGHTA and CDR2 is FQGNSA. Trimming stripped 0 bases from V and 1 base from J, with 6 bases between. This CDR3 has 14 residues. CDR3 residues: CASSLAFGQETQYF. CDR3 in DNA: TGTGCCAGCAGCTTAGCCTTCGGCCAAGAGACCCAGTACTTC.

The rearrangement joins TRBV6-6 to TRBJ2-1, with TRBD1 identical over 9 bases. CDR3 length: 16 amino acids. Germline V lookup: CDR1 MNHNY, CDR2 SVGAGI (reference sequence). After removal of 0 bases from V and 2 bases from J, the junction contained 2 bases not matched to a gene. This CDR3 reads CASSYSGTGTYNEQFF. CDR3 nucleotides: TGTGCCAGCAGTTACTCGGGGACAGGGACCTACAATGAGCAGTTCTTC.

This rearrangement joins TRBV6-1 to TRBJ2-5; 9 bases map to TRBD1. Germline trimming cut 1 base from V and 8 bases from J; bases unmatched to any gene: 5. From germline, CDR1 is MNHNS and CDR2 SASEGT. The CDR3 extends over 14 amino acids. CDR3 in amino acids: CASSEDRGRPTQYF. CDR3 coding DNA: TGTGCCAGCAGTGAAGACAGGGGGCGCCCCACCCAGTACTTC.

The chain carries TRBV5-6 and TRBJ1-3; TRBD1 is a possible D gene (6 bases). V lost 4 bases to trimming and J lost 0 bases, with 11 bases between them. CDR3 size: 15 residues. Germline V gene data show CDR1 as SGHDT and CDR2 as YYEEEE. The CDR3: CASSMTGNSGNTIYF. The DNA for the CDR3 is TGTGCCAGCAGCATGACAGGAAACTCTGGAAACACCATATATTTT.

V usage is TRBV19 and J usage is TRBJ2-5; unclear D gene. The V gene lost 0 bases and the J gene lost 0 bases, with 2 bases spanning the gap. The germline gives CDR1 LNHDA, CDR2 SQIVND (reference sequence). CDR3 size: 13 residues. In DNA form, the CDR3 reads TGTGCCAGTAGTATAGACTACCAAGAGACCCAGTACTTC. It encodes CASSIDYQETQYF.

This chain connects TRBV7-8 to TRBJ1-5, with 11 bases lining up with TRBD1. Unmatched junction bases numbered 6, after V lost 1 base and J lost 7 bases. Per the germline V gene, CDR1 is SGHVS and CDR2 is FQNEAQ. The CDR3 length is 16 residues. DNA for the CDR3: TGTGCCAGCAGCTTAGGAGGACAGGGGGCTTTACAGCCCCAGCATTTT. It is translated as CASSLGGQGALQPQHF.

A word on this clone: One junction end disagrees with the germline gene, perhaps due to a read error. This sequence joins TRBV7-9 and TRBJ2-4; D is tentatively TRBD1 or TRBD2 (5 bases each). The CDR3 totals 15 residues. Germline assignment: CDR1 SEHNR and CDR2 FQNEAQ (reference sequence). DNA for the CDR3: TGTTCCAGCAGCTTAGCGCTTTCAGGGCAGGACATTCAGTACTTC. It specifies CSSSLALSGQDIQYF.

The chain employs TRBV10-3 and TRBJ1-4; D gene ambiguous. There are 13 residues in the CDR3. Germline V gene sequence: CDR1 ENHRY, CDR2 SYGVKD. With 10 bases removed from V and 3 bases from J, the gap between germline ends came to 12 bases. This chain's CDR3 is CATQSEANEKLFF. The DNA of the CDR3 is TGTGCCACGCAGTCCGAGGCTAATGAAAAACTGTTTTTT.

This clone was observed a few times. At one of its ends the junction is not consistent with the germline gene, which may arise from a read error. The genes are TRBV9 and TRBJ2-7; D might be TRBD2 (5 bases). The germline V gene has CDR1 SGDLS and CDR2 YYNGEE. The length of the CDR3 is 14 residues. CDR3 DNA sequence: TGTGCCAGCAGCCGCCTTTCGGACTCCGACGAGCAGTACTTC. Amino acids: CASSRLSDSDEQYF.

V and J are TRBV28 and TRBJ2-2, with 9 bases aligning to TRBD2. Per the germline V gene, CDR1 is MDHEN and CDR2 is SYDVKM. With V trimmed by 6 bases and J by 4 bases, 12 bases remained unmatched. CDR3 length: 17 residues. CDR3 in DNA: TGTGCCAGCAGCCCCCACACCGGGACTAGCACCACCGGGGAGCTGTTTTTT. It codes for CASSPHTGTSTTGELFF.

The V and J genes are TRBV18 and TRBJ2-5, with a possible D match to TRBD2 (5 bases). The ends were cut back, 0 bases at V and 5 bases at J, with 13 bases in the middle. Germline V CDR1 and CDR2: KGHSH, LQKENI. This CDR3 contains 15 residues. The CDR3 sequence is CASSPPGVGWETQYF. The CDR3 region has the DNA TGTGCCAGCTCACCACCGGGAGTAGGGTGGGAGACCCAGTACTTC.